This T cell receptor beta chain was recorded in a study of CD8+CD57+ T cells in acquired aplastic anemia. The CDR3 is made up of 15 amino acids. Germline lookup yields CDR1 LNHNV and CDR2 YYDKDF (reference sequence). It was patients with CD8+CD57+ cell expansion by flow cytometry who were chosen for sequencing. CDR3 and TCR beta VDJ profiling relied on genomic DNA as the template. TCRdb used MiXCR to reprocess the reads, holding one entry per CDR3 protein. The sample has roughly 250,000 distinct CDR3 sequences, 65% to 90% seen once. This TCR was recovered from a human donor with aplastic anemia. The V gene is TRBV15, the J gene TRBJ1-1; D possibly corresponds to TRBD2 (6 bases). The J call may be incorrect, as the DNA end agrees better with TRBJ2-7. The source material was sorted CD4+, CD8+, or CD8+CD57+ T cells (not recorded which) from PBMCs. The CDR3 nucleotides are TGTGCCACCAGCAGAGGCCGGACAATAGGGGAGGCACAGTACTTC. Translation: CATSRGRTIGEAQYF.